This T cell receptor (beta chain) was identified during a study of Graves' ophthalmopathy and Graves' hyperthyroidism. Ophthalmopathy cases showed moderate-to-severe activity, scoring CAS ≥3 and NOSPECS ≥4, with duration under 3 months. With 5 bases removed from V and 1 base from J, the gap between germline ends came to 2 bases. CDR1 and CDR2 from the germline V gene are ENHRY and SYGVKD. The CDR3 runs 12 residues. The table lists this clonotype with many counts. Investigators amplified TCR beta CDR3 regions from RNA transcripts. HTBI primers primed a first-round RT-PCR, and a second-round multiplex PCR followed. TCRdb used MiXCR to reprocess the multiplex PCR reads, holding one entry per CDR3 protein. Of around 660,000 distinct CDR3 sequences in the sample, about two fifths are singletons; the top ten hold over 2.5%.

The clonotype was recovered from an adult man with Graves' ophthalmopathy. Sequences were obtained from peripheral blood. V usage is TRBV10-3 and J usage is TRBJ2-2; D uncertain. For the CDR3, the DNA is TGTGCCATCAGTAAGAACACCGGGGAGCTGTTTTTT. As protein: CAISKNTGELFF.